This T cell receptor (beta chain) was identified during a study of CD8+CD57+ T cells in acquired aplastic anemia. Genomic DNA acted as the template from which TCR beta VDJ combination and CDR3 sequence profiling were carried out. TCRdb re-derived calls from the reads in MiXCR, one entry per CDR3 protein. The sample includes approximately 300,000 distinct CDR3 sequences, 50% to 65% seen only once; the top ten take roughly 1.2%. Selection for sequencing was limited to patients who had shown CD8+CD57+ cell expansion by flow cytometry. Patients, without exception, had severe acquired aplastic anemia. This CDR3 region has 15 residues. Looked up from germline, CDR1 is KGHDR and CDR2 is SFDVKD. A note on this clonotype: Its target is unknown. One end of the junction is discordant with germline, which a read error may explain.

Regarding the study as a whole: In common between the patients and the controls were around 29 CD8+ CDR3 sequences. Significance was not reached for CD8+ Simpson's diversity between patients and controls.

The TCR originated in a human donor with aplastic anemia. The sample taken for sequencing was sorted CD4+, CD8+, or CD8+CD57+ T cells (not recorded which) from PBMCs. The rearrangement uses TRBV24-1 and TRBJ2-3; D possibly matches TRBD1 or TRBD2 (5 bases each). The CDR3 nucleotides read TGTGCCACCAGTTTAAGGGGCTCTAGCACGGATACGCAGTATTTT. It is translated as CATSLRGSSTDTQYF.